These T cell receptor beta chains were read from a single sample in a study of blood T cells in healthy people across ages. TCRdb reprocessed the 5' RACE reads via MiXCR and lists one record per CDR3 protein. The sample yields hundreds of thousands of distinct CDR3 sequences, 50% to 65% seen once. Sequencing used blood. The receptors originated from a man of 80 years or more in good health. The CDR3 runs from the conserved cysteine through the conserved F or W. D genes are given only for firm matches. Clone size is given for some rows only: seen once, a few or many times, or a class if the clone is expanded.

J gene,D gene,V gene,clone size,CDR3 DNA,CDR3 protein
TRBJ2-4,NA,TRBV9,NA,TGTGCCAGCAGTCCAGGGACTTACATTCAGTACTTC,CASSPGTYIQYF
TRBJ2-7,TRBD2,TRBV3-1,NA,TGTGCCAGCAGCCAAAGTTGGTCTAGCGGAGACTACAATGAGCAGTACTTC,CASSQSWSSGDYNEQYF
TRBJ1-6,NA,TRBV29-1,few,TGCAGCGTTGCGGCTAATTATAATTCACCCCTCCACTTT,CSVAANYNSPLHF
TRBJ2-4,NA,TRBV20-1,NA,TGCAGTGCGGTTTTAGACGTGGCCAAAAACATTCAGTACTTC,CSAVLDVAKNIQYF
TRBJ1-1,NA,TRBV5-1,few,TGCGCCAGCAGTCGCGGGGGCGCCTGGACTGAAGCTTTCTTT,CASSRGGAWTEAFF
TRBJ2-1,TRBD2,TRBV6-2/TRBV6-3,NA,TGTGCCAGCAGTATCGGGCTAGCGGAATTCAATGAGCAGTTCTTC,CASSIGLAEFNEQFF
TRBJ1-6,NA,TRBV5-1,NA,TGCGCCAGCAGCTTCGGGCCGGCTGGAGGGAGTAATTCACCCCTCCACTTT,CASSFGPAGGSNSPLHF
TRBJ2-7,TRBD2,TRBV12-5,NA,TGTGCTAGTGGTTTGGTAGAGACTAGCGGGATAGTCTACGAGCAGTACTTC,CASGLVETSGIVYEQYF
TRBJ1-2,TRBD1,TRBV25-1,few,TGTGCCAGCAGTGAGACCGGGACAGGGGGCTATGGCTACACCTTC,CASSETGTGGYGYTF
TRBJ2-7,NA,TRBV7-2,NA,TGTGCCAGCAGCCTTGCCGGCGGAGTAGCGCGTCCCTACGAGCAGTACTTC,CASSLAGGVARPYEQYF
TRBJ2-7,NA,TRBV25-1,NA,TGTGCCAGCAGTAAGGGAAGGACCTCCTACGAGCAGTACTTC,CASSKGRTSYEQYF
TRBJ2-5,TRBD1,TRBV5-6,NA,TGTGCCAGCAGCTTGCCGGGACAGAGCCGGAAAGAGACCCAGTACTTC,CASSLPGQSRKETQYF
TRBJ1-4,TRBD1,TRBV7-2,few,TGTGCCAGCAGCGAGACAGGGTCATGGACTAATGAAAAACTGTTTTTT,CASSETGSWTNEKLFF
TRBJ2-1,NA,TRBV6-6,NA,TGTTCCTCGACTTCAAGGAATGAGCAGTTCTTC,CSSTSRNEQFF
TRBJ1-1,NA,TRBV5-1,NA,TGCGCCAGCAGCATTACCAGAAAGAACACTGAAGCTTTCTTT,CASSITRKNTEAFF
TRBJ2-1,NA,TRBV6-1,NA,TGTGCCAGCAGCCAACCGGGACGGGACAATGAGCAGTTCTTC,CASSQPGRDNEQFF
TRBJ2-3,NA,TRBV20-1,NA,TGCAGCGGGCCAGCGTTAAACACAGATACGCAGTATTTT,CSGPALNTDTQYF
TRBJ2-7,NA,TRBV12-3/TRBV12-4,few,TGTGCCAGCACCTCGACGGGAAGCTCCTACGAGCAGTACTTC,CASTSTGSSYEQYF
TRBJ2-7,NA,TRBV29-1,NA,TGCAGCGTAAACACGGAAATCTCCTACGAGCAGTACTTC,CSVNTEISYEQYF
TRBJ2-7,TRBD1,TRBV29-1,NA,TGCAGCGTGGATTCCGGACAGGGTAGTTGGGAGCAGTACTTC,CSVDSGQGSWEQYF
TRBJ2-7,NA,TRBV12-3/TRBV12-4,NA,TGTGCCTGCAGTCTCGGACAGCCGGCTAGGGGAGAGCAGTACTTC,CACSLGQPARGEQYF
TRBJ2-6,NA,TRBV29-1,many,TGCAGCGTTGGAAGCTCTGGGGCCAACGTCCTGACTTTC,CSVGSSGANVLTF
TRBJ2-3,NA,TRBV5-1,NA,TGCGCCAGCAGCTTGGCCCAAATCGACAGATACGCGTATTTT,CASSLAQIDRYAYF
TRBJ2-7,NA,TRBV28,once,TGTGCCAGCAGTTTATTAGCGGCAGGGATCTACGAGCAGTACTTC,CASSLLAAGIYEQYF
TRBJ2-5,TRBD2,TRBV28,NA,TGTGCCAGCTCCACCAGGACTAGCGCTGAGGAGACCCAGTACTTC,CASSTRTSAEETQYF
TRBJ2-5,NA,TRBV20-1,few,TGCAGTGCATCTATAACAAGACAAGAGACCCAGTACTTC,CSASITRQETQYF
TRBJ2-3,NA,TRBV27,NA,TGTGCCAGCAGTTTTTGGGGAGGATGGGGCACAGATACGCAGTATTTT,CASSFWGGWGTDTQYF
TRBJ2-1,NA,TRBV28,NA,TGTGCCAGCAGTGAGCGGTACAATGAGCAGTTCTTC,CASSERYNEQFF
TRBJ2-1,NA,TRBV27,NA,TGTGCCAGCAGACCCTGGGAACAGGGATACAATGAGCAGTTCTTC,CASRPWEQGYNEQFF
TRBJ2-1,TRBD2,TRBV5-1,NA,TGCGCCAGCTTCGGCGGGAGGGCCTTTGATGAGCAGTTCTTC,CASFGGRAFDEQFF
TRBJ2-4,TRBD1,TRBV20-1,NA,TGCAGTGCTAGCCCGGGACAGGGAGTTAGCATTCAGTACTTC,CSASPGQGVSIQYF
TRBJ2-1,NA,TRBV2,once,TGTGCCAGCAGTAATAGTCCGATGGGGAGGAGTTTCTACAATGAGCAGTTCTTC,CASSNSPMGRSFYNEQFF
TRBJ1-2,TRBD1,TRBV4-1,few,TGCGCCAGCAGCCAGGGGGAGACAGGGAAGTATGGCTACACCTTC,CASSQGETGKYGYTF
TRBJ2-1,NA,TRBV15,NA,TGTGCCACCCAGCGGAGGGGGCTTCCCCACGAGCAGTTCTTC,CATQRRGLPHEQFF
TRBJ2-1,TRBD1,TRBV27,few,TGTGCCAGCGCTTCCAGACAGGGGGGCAACAGAATAAACTACAATGAGCAGTTCTTC,CASASRQGGNRINYNEQFF